These 26 T cell receptor beta chains were sequenced from one sample in a study of graft-versus-host responses after intestinal transplantation. TCRdb's copy holds only in-frame clones and misses some; the assay was immunoSEQ multiplex PCR. The sample has about 120,000 clones, 90% seen once. The antigens of these receptors remain unknown. The source material was unstimulated CD4+ T cells sorted from spleen or lymph node cells, sampled before intestinal transplant. The receptor source for this set is a human donor who received an intestinal transplant.

The chain is built from TRBV30 and TRBJ1-1, with unresolved D. This CDR3 is 11 amino acids long. Deletions cut 2 bases from V and 8 bases from J, with 9 bases between. Germline assignment: CDR1 GTSNPN and CDR2 SVGIG (reference sequence). The CDR3 nucleotides read TGTGCCTGGAGTCTTACAGTGGAAGCTTTCTTT. It translates to CAWSLTVEAFF.

This sequence joins TRBV7-8 and TRBJ2-7, with D uncertain. V was pared by 1 base and J by 3 bases, with 7 bases between. This CDR3 contains 13 residues. Looked up from germline, CDR1 is SGHVS and CDR2 is FQNEAQ. CDR3 in DNA: TGTGCCAGCAGCTTAGTGCGGAACTACGAGCAGTACTTC. Its protein is CASSLVRNYEQYF.

The chain joins TRBV19 to TRBJ1-5, with 9 bases aligning to TRBD1. This CDR3 comprises 14 residues. CDR1 and CDR2 from the germline V gene are LNHDA and SQIVND (reference sequence). After removal of 4 bases from V and 7 bases from J, the junction contained 5 bases not matched to a gene. CDR3 nucleotides: TGTGCCAGTAGTACCGGACAGGGGCTACAGCCCCAGCATTTT. Protein product: CASSTGQGLQPQHF. The variable domain in full, with the rest retrieved from reference TRBV19 and TRBJ1-5, is DGGITQSPKYLFRKEGQNVTLSCEQNLNHDAMYWYRQDPGQGLRLIYYSQIVNDFQKGDIAEGYSVSREKKESFPLTVTSAQKNPTAFYLCASSTGQGLQPQHFGDGTRLSIL.

The chain recombines TRBV6-1 with TRBJ1-2, with a possible D match to TRBD1 (6 bases). The V end was cut by 6 bases, the J end by 5 bases, with 13 bases between. This CDR3 is built from 13 residues. In germline, CDR1 is MNHNS, CDR2 SASEGT. The CDR3 DNA reads as TGTGCCAGCAGGAGGACAGTTCCTTATGGCTACACCTTC. Protein: CASRRTVPYGYTF.

The V gene is TRBV6-6, the J gene TRBJ1-1, with D possibly matching TRBD1 (6 bases). This CDR3 has 14 residues. V was trimmed by 4 bases and J by 5 bases, leaving 14 bases between them. The germline gives CDR1 MNHNY, CDR2 SVGAGI (reference sequence). This chain's CDR3 is CASSSTGPRTEAFF. Written as DNA, the CDR3 is TGTGCCAGCAGTTCAACAGGGCCAAGGACTGAAGCTTTCTTT.

V gene TRBV4-1 combines with J gene TRBJ1-2; tentative D call: TRBD1 (6 bases). V lost 2 bases and J 1 base, leaving 20 bases between the germline ends. Germline-derived CDR1 and CDR2 are MGHRA and YSYEKL. The CDR3 sequence is 18 residues long. The CDR3 coding sequence is TGCGCCAGCAGCCAAAAAGGACAGCTCACCTTCTTTAACTATGGCTACACCTTC. This sequence encodes CASSQKGQLTFFNYGYTF.

The J gene is TRBJ1-5, the V gene TRBV28, with D possibly being TRBD1 (5 bases). V lost 7 bases to trimming and J lost 7 bases, with 29 bases between them. The CDR3 totals 18 residues. The germline V gene has CDR1 MDHEN and CDR2 SYDVKM. As DNA, the CDR3 is TGTGCCAGCATTAACCTTCCCGGAGGGGCTAGGAGAGGCCAGCCCCAGCATTTT. Protein product: CASINLPGGARRGQPQHF.

This chain uses TRBV14 with TRBJ2-3; D not resolved. V was trimmed by 4 bases and J by 3 bases, leaving 8 bases between them. CDR3 length equals 13 residues. Germline V gene lookup returns CDR1 SGHDN and CDR2 FVKESK. CDR3: CASSRDRTDTQYF. In DNA, the CDR3 is TGTGCCAGCAGCCGCGATCGTACAGATACGCAGTATTTT.

The CDR3 DNA follows: TGTGCCAGCAGCCAACGACAGGGGAGCTCCTATAATTCACCCCTCCACTTT. It encodes CASSQRQGSSYNSPLHF. The gene calls are TRBV2 and TRBJ1-6; TRBD1 agrees at 8 bases. V was pared by 6 bases and J by 0 bases, with 7 bases of the junction left unmatched. Germline-derived CDR1 and CDR2 are SNHLY and FYNNEI. The CDR3 sequence is 17 residues long.

The J gene is TRBJ2-7, the V gene TRBV28; 9 positions agree with TRBD1. Per the germline V gene, CDR1 is MDHEN and CDR2 is SYDVKM. V gave up 2 bases and J gave up 5 bases; unmatched junction bases: 7. This CDR3 region has 15 residues. This CDR3 reads CASSLAGTGYDEQYF. CDR3 sequence (DNA): TGTGCCAGCAGTTTAGCGGGGACAGGGTATGACGAGCAGTACTTC.

The CDR3 loop is CAWKGSGKGTETQYF. As DNA, the CDR3 is TGTGCCTGGAAAGGAAGCGGGAAAGGGACGGAGACCCAGTACTTC. V usage is TRBV30 and J usage is TRBJ2-5; 7 bases are a match to TRBD2. Germline V lookup: CDR1 GTSNPN, CDR2 SVGIG (reference sequence). The ends lost 4 bases at V and 5 bases at J; junction bases unmatched: 13. CDR3 length: 15 residues.

This clone was seen just once. This chain links TRBV15 with TRBJ1-3, with D uncertain. The CDR3 runs to 15 residues. V was cut by 0 bases and J by 0 bases, with 6 bases left in between. Germline values: CDR1 LNHNV, CDR2 YYDKDF (reference sequence). The DNA for the CDR3 is TGTGCCACCAGCAGAGATCGGGGCTCTGGAAACACCATATATTTT. Protein product: CATSRDRGSGNTIYF. The variable domain in full, with the rest retrieved from reference TRBV15 and TRBJ1-3, is DAMVIQNPRYQVTQFGKPVTLSCSQTLNHNVMYWYQQKSSQAPKLLFHYYDKDFNNEADTPDNFQSRRPNTSFCFLDIRSPGLGDTAMYLCATSRDRGSGNTIYFGEGSWLTVV.

This clone was counted a single time. CDR3 DNA: TGTGCCAGCAGCGCTAGCGGGATCTCCTACGAGCAGTACTTC. Translating it yields CASSASGISYEQYF. This chain connects TRBV9 to TRBJ2-7, with 9 positions matching TRBD2. The CDR3 is made up of 14 amino acids. Germline V lookup: CDR1 SGDLS, CDR2 YYNGEE. Trimming removed 3 bases from V and 0 bases from J; junction bases left unmatched: 1.

This chain connects TRBV6-1 to TRBJ2-2, with D tentatively TRBD2 (6 bases). The germline V gene has CDR1 MNHNS and CDR2 SASEGT. This CDR3 has 14 residues. Trimming took 8 bases from V and 5 from J, leaving 15 bases between them. The CDR3 sequence is CASVRAGGTGELFF. CDR3 bases: TGTGCCAGCGTCCGGGCAGGAGGGACCGGGGAGCTGTTTTTT.

V gene TRBV19 combines with J gene TRBJ2-1; 7 nucleotides agree with TRBD2. Looked up from germline, CDR1 is LNHDA and CDR2 is SQIVND (reference sequence). Trimming cost V 3 bases and J 0 bases; bases outside gene matches: 5. The length of the CDR3 is 16 residues. As DNA, the CDR3 is TGTGCCAGTAGTATTGTAGCGGGCCTCTCCTACAATGAGCAGTTCTTC. It codes for CASSIVAGLSYNEQFF.

CDR3 loop: CASSSPGQAYEQYF. The CDR3 nucleotides read TGTGCCAGCAGCTCGCCGGGACAGGCCTACGAGCAGTACTTC. The chain has TRBV7-8 and TRBJ2-7, with 8 bases fitting TRBD1. The V gene's germline CDR1 is SGHVS and CDR2 FQNEAQ. The CDR3 sequence is 14 residues long. The V gene end was trimmed by 4 bases and the J gene end by 2 bases; junction bases not matched to a gene: 4.

The chain combines TRBV19 with TRBJ1-2; 7 positions match TRBD1. The CDR3 is 11 residues long. Looked up from germline, CDR1 is LNHDA and CDR2 is SQIVND (reference sequence). After removal of 5 bases from V and 10 bases from J, the junction contained 4 bases not matched to a gene. CDR3 residues: CASSDRVTYTF. Here the CDR3 DNA reads TGTGCCAGTAGTGACAGGGTTACCTACACCTTC.

J is TRBJ1-5 and V is TRBV6-1, with D perhaps TRBD1 (6 bases). CDR3 length: 14 amino acids. Per germline, CDR1 MNHNS and CDR2 SASEGT. Trimming removed 7 bases from V and 6 bases from J, with 16 bases in between. CDR3 coding DNA: TGTGCCAGCAACCCCCAGGGGCCGGGTCAGCCCCAGCATTTT. Translating gives CASNPQGPGQPQHF.

The V and J genes are TRBV27 and TRBJ2-1, with TRBD2 matching 14 bases. The germline V gene encodes CDR1 MNHEY and CDR2 SMNVEV (reference sequence). CDR3 size: 16 residues. Unmatched junction bases numbered 10, after V lost 6 bases and J lost 9 bases. CDR3 coding DNA: TGTGCCAGCAGAGTCCCCGAGACTAGCGGGAGGGGTGAGCAGTTCTTC. This translates into CASRVPETSGRGEQFF.

The chain links TRBV19 to TRBJ2-1; 8 bases match TRBD2. The CDR3 sequence is 15 residues long. The V gene's germline CDR1 is LNHDA and CDR2 SQIVND (reference sequence). With V trimmed by 3 bases and J by 10 bases, 11 bases remained unmatched. The CDR3, as DNA: TGTGCCAGTAGTATCGAACTAGCGGCGGGAAGGGAGCAGTTCTTC. This sequence encodes CASSIELAAGREQFF.

This clone was recorded once. The rearrangement uses TRBV5-5 and TRBJ2-5; D gene ambiguous. Trimming stripped 4 bases from V and 0 bases from J, with 10 bases between. CDR3 length: 14 residues. Germline V gene data show CDR1 as SGHKS and CDR2 as YYEKEE (reference sequence). The CDR3, as DNA: TGTGCCAGCAGCCCATACATGTACCAAGAGACCCAGTACTTC. Residues: CASSPYMYQETQYF.

V gene TRBV2 combines with J gene TRBJ1-2; 9 bases align to TRBD1. CDR1 and CDR2 (germline): SNHLY, FYNNEI. The CDR3 spans 12 residues. The J segment lost 7 bases and the V segment lost 6 bases, leaving 3 bases of the junction unmatched. The CDR3 loop reads CASRTGGFGYTF. The CDR3 DNA reads as TGTGCCAGCAGAACAGGGGGCTTTGGCTACACCTTC.

The V gene is TRBV28, the J gene TRBJ1-3; D is ambiguous. The CDR3 has 14 residues. The V gene lost 7 bases and the J gene lost 5 bases, with 15 bases spanning the gap. The germline V gene has CDR1 MDHEN and CDR2 SYDVKM. CDR3 sequence reads: CASTLGRQRNTIYF. The DNA of the CDR3 is TGTGCCAGCACTCTAGGCCGCCAGAGAAACACCATATATTTT.

This chain uses TRBV9 with TRBJ1-1, with D possibly matching TRBD1 (6 bases). Trimming removed 1 base at V and 8 bases at J, with 18 bases between. The germline CDR1 and CDR2 sequences are SGDLS and YYNGEE. The CDR3 spans 15 residues. The CDR3 nucleotides read TGTGCCAGCAGCGTACATGGGGACACTTACGCAGAAGCTTTCTTT. Its translation is CASSVHGDTYAEAFF.

The genes are TRBV27 and TRBJ1-2; 10 nucleotides line up with TRBD1. The V segment lost 8 bases and the J segment 7 bases; nucleotides outside the gene matches: 10. CDR3 length: 14 residues. The germline gives CDR1 MNHEY, CDR2 SMNVEV (reference sequence). The CDR3 protein is CASAPTGGGRGYTF. Written as DNA, the CDR3 is TGTGCCAGCGCACCGACAGGGGGCGGTCGTGGCTACACCTTC.

This chain joins TRBV28 and TRBJ2-2; 7 bases are shared with TRBD1. Trimming cost V 5 bases and J 6 bases; bases outside gene matches: 6. This CDR3 comprises 14 residues. Germline V lookup: CDR1 MDHEN, CDR2 SYDVKM. CDR3 bases: TGTGCCAGCAGTGGGCCACAGGGGCCCGGGGAGCTGTTTTTT. Translating it yields CASSGPQGPGELFF.